This T cell receptor (beta chain) was obtained from a study of PD-L1 blockade in urothelial cancer. As for the study in general: The year 2014 saw patients start atezolizumab, 1,200 mg intravenously every 3 weeks. The analyses of blood took place 3 weeks (second dose) and 6 weeks after treatment start. As for prior chemotherapy regimens, patients had received 0 to 3.

Generated by immunoSEQ multiplex PCR, the TCRdb table keeps only in-frame clones and is missing some. The sample has some 120,000 clones, about 83% seen once. Trimming cost V 4 bases and J 5 bases, with 8 bases left between them. Germline CDR1 and CDR2: MNHEY and SMNVEV (reference sequence). This CDR3 spans 12 amino acids. Indicated time point: peripheral blood 6 weeks after treatment start. Patients each gave 1 to 8 samples, pretreatment and on-treatment. The TCR was taken from a man aged 45-65 years with urothelial cancer. Here the sequenced sample was PBMCs, taken around atezolizumab (anti-PD-L1) treatment. V and J are TRBV27 and TRBJ2-5; TRBD2 is a possible D gene (5 bases). CDR3: CASSSPGETQYF. In DNA, the CDR3 is TGTGCCAGCAGTTCCCCGGGGGAGACCCAGTACTTC.